Here is one T cell receptor (beta chain) with its context. The data were obtained in a study of T cells expressing NK-cell markers. TCRdb re-analyzed the 5' RACE reads; it lists each CDR3 protein once, without DNA. The data include roughly 390,000 distinct CDR3 sequences; the top ten clones carry around 10%. CDR3 length: 13 residues. Germline-derived CDR1 and CDR2 are DFQATT and SNEGSKA (reference sequence). This rearrangement joins TRBV20-1 to TRBJ1-1. Sequenced sample: blood T cells: a sorted CD56 or NKG2C T cell subset, CD4+ or CD8+ T cells, or bulk PBMC T cells (not recorded which). The TCR was taken from a woman aged 50 to 60 in good health. CDR3 sequence: CSASARRNTEAFF.